The 29 T cell receptor beta chains below all came from one sample that was sequenced in a study of technical replicates of blood from several donors. Clones were read by immunoSEQ multiplex PCR, and TCRdb kept only the in-frame ones, dropping some. This table holds approximately 81,000 clones, roughly 77% found once. Sequenced material: PBMCs. The receptors shown here come from a human donor in good health. Some clones in this sample may be carry-over from other donors' samples.

The chain is built from TRBV30 and TRBJ1-2; unclear D gene. V was clipped by 0 bases and J by 7 bases, with 12 bases between them. The CDR3 length is 13 residues. CDR1 GTSNPN and CDR2 SVGIG come from the germline V gene (reference sequence). CDR3 region: CAWSVSLEGGYTF. Written as DNA, the CDR3 is TGTGCCTGGAGTGTATCGCTAGAAGGTGGCTACACCTTC.

This clone was detected a few times. V usage is TRBV29-1 and J usage is TRBJ2-2; D perhaps matches TRBD1 (5 bases). The germline V gene has CDR1 SQVTM and CDR2 ANQGSEA. The CDR3 length is 12 residues. The V end was cut by 4 bases, the J end by 6 bases, with 9 bases between. This CDR3 reads CSVGKGSGELFF. CDR3 DNA sequence: TGCAGCGTTGGAAAGGGGTCCGGGGAGCTGTTTTTT.

The rearrangement links TRBV4-3 to TRBJ1-4; D call uncertain. This CDR3 has 13 residues. CDR1 and CDR2 (germline): LGHNA, YSLEER. V was shortened by 3 bases and J by 8 bases, with 10 bases between the two germline ends. Written as DNA, the CDR3 is TGCGCCAGCAGCCAGCAACCGGGAGAAAAACTGTTTTTT. Encoded protein: CASSQQPGEKLFF.

Here the CDR3 DNA reads TGTGCCAGCAGTGACTTTTCCGGTTACAACACTGAAGCTTTCTTT. Amino acid sequence: CASSDFSGYNTEAFF. The chain is built from TRBV6-1 and TRBJ1-1; D not resolved. Trimming removed 3 bases from V and 2 bases from J, with 13 bases in between. This CDR3 is built from 15 residues. The germline V gene encodes CDR1 MNHNS and CDR2 SASEGT.

The V call is TRBV30, the J call TRBJ2-3, with TRBD2 matching 12 bases. The CDR3 loop spans 15 amino acids. Germline CDR1 is GTSNPN and CDR2 is SVGIG (reference sequence). The J segment lost 3 bases and the V segment lost 4 bases, leaving 5 bases of the junction unmatched. The CDR3 nucleotides read TGTGCCTGGACACAAGGACTAGCGGGAACAGATACGCAGTATTTT. As protein: CAWTQGLAGTDTQYF.

The chain is built from TRBV7-9 and TRBJ2-7; D perhaps matches TRBD1 (5 bases). Germline values: CDR1 SEHNR, CDR2 FQNEAQ (reference sequence). Trimming pared 3 bases from V and 7 bases from J, leaving 10 bases between. The CDR3 has 12 amino acids. The CDR3 DNA is TGTGCCAGCAGCTTCTCAGGGTGGGAGCAGTACTTC. Translation gives CASSFSGWEQYF.

The genes are TRBV6-5 and TRBJ2-7; 11 bases match TRBD1. The V and J ends lost 7 bases and 4 bases, in that order; junction bases with no gene match: 6. In germline, CDR1 is MNHEY, CDR2 SVGAGI. This CDR3 region has 14 residues. This chain's CDR3 is CASTRTGGTYEQYF. For the CDR3, the DNA is TGTGCCAGCACTAGGACAGGGGGCACATACGAGCAGTACTTC.

CDR3 sequence reads: CVSPLLLAQRDQPQHF. CDR3 nucleotides: TGTGTTTCCCCCCTCCTCCTGGCCCAGCGGGATCAGCCCCAGCATTTT. V usage is TRBV18 and J usage is TRBJ1-5; D is undetermined. CDR1 and CDR2 (germline): KGHSH, LQKENI. The CDR3 runs to 16 residues.

This chain links TRBV7-3 with TRBJ2-1; TRBD2 agrees at 9 bases. The length of the CDR3 is 15 residues. In germline, CDR1 is SGHTA, CDR2 FQGTGA. After removal of 5 bases from V and 3 bases from J, the junction contained 5 bases not matched to a gene. The CDR3 DNA reads as TGTGCCAGCAGCATGATAGCGGGGGACTACAATGAGCAGTTCTTC. This gives the protein CASSMIAGDYNEQFF.

This clone is classed as medium-sized (0.01 to 0.1%). The rearrangement links TRBV13 to TRBJ1-3, with TRBD1 identical over 7 bases. V dropped 1 base and J dropped 2; count of bases not matched to a gene: 2. This CDR3 has 15 residues. The germline V gene encodes CDR1 PRHDT and CDR2 FYEKMQ (reference sequence). CDR3: CASSLEGQPGNTIYF. The DNA of the CDR3 is TGTGCCAGCAGCTTAGAGGGACAGCCTGGAAACACCATATATTTT.

The chain joins TRBV4-1 to TRBJ2-7, with 7 bases aligning to TRBD2. The trim removed 1 base at V and 0 bases at J, leaving 9 bases unmatched. The CDR3 is 17 residues long. Germline V gives CDR1 MGHRA, CDR2 YSYEKL. The chain's CDR3 is CASSQGVGGYISYEQYF. Here the CDR3 DNA reads TGCGCCAGCAGCCAAGGAGTGGGGGGGTACATCTCCTACGAGCAGTACTTC.

The rearrangement uses TRBV19 and TRBJ2-7; 8 bases align to TRBD1. With V trimmed by 1 base and J by 2 bases, 4 bases remained unmatched. The CDR3 extends over 15 amino acids. Germline V gene lookup returns CDR1 LNHDA and CDR2 SQIVND (reference sequence). CDR3 amino acids: CASSIGDRRTYEQYF. The CDR3 bases are TGTGCCAGTAGTATAGGGGACAGGAGAACCTACGAGCAGTACTTC.

This clone was seen only a few times. The chain joins TRBV25-1 to TRBJ2-1; 7 bases line up with TRBD2. Germline lookup yields CDR1 MGHDK and CDR2 SYGVNS. The V segment lost 2 bases and the J segment 3 bases; nucleotides outside the gene matches: 1. The length of the CDR3 is 14 residues. CDR3 bases: TGTGCCAGCAGTGAAAGCGGGGACTACAATGAGCAGTTCTTC. It codes for CASSESGDYNEQFF.

J is TRBJ1-4 and V is TRBV7-9, with D possibly matching TRBD1 (6 bases). Germline lookup yields CDR1 SEHNR and CDR2 FQNEAQ (reference sequence). The CDR3 spans 14 residues. Trimming left V 7 bases short and J 3 bases short, with 12 bases between. This CDR3 reads CASTQQGANEKLFF. The CDR3 DNA reads TGTGCCAGCACCCAACAGGGTGCTAATGAAAAACTGTTTTTT.

The rearrangement uses TRBV7-6 and TRBJ2-5, with D maybe TRBD1 (7 bases). V was cut by 4 bases and J by 5 bases, with 20 bases left in between. The V gene's germline CDR1 is SGHVS and CDR2 FNYEAQ. The CDR3 covers 16 residues. The CDR3 bases are TGTGCCAGCAGCTCACCGGGCCGGAGGGGGCAGGAGACCCAGTACTTC. Translated: CASSSPGRRGQETQYF.

The gene calls are TRBV27 and TRBJ2-5; D is unclear. V was cut by 6 bases and J by 5 bases, with 13 bases left in between. Germline V gene lookup returns CDR1 MNHEY and CDR2 SMNVEV (reference sequence). The CDR3 length is 13 residues. The CDR3 here is CASRTLGRETQYF. In nucleotides, the CDR3 is TGTGCCAGCAGGACCCTAGGTCGGGAGACCCAGTACTTC.

The chain combines TRBV5-6 with TRBJ1-3; D unresolved. Trimming pared 6 bases from V and 4 bases from J, leaving 8 bases between. This CDR3 is built from 12 residues. Germline CDR1 and CDR2: SGHDT and YYEEEE. This CDR3 is CASNSGGNTIYF. CDR3 nucleotides: TGTGCCAGCAATTCCGGGGGAAACACCATATATTTT.

This clone came up a few times. The V gene is TRBV7-8, the J gene TRBJ1-4; D may be TRBD1 (6 bases). V lost 5 bases, J lost 0 bases, and 13 bases lay in between. Germline CDR1 reads SGHVS; CDR2 reads FQNEAQ. This CDR3 is built from 16 residues. The CDR3, as DNA: TGTGCCAGCAGCGCCTGGACAGCCGCAACTAATGAAAAACTGTTTTTT. This sequence encodes CASSAWTAATNEKLFF.

The chain combines TRBV7-8 with TRBJ1-5; 7 bases are a match to TRBD1. Germline CDR1 is SGHVS and CDR2 is FQNEAQ. This CDR3 contains 14 residues. V lost 3 bases, J lost 6 bases, and 5 bases stayed unmatched. The CDR3 DNA sequence: TGTGCCAGCAGCTTCGACAGGGTGGCTCAGCCCCAGCATTTT. Protein: CASSFDRVAQPQHF.

The chain carries TRBV29-1 and TRBJ2-5, with 7 bases matching TRBD1. The V gene's germline CDR1 is SQVTM and CDR2 ANQGSEA. This CDR3 is 13 amino acids long. J lost 4 bases, V lost 6 bases, and 8 bases had no gene match. The CDR3 DNA follows: TGCAGCGTCCTGACAGGGCTGCGAGAGACCCAGTACTTC. Residues: CSVLTGLRETQYF. The full variable domain, its missing parts supplied by reference TRBV29-1 and TRBJ2-5, is SAVISQKPSRDICQRGTSLTIQCQVDSQVTMMFWYRQQPGQSLTLIATANQGSEATYESGFVIDKFPISRPNLTFSTLTVSNMSPEDSSIYLCSVLTGLRETQYFGPGTRLLVL.

This chain connects TRBV4-1 to TRBJ2-1; TRBD2 matches 12 bases. Germline V gene data show CDR1 as MGHRA and CDR2 as YSYEKL. V shed 3 bases, J shed 2 bases, and the junction held 5 bases outside the gene matches. The CDR3 sequence is 17 residues long. CDR3 DNA sequence: TGCGCCAGCAGCCAGGGTGGACTAGCGGGGACCTACAATGAGCAGTTCTTC. It yields the protein CASSQGGLAGTYNEQFF.

This clone was detected once. The same CDR3 is also encoded by other DNA sequences in this sample. This rearrangement joins TRBV5-6 to TRBJ2-7, with 8 bases aligning to TRBD1. Germline V lookup: CDR1 SGHDT, CDR2 YYEEEE. The ends lost 4 bases at V and 0 bases at J; junction bases unmatched: 3. This CDR3 comprises 14 residues. The CDR3 coding sequence is TGTGCCAGCAGCGCTACAGGGGGCTCCTACGAGCAGTACTTC. It codes for CASSATGGSYEQYF.

This clone was seen just once. The CDR3 DNA is TGTGCCAGCTCACCACCGGCTGCAGGGGAGACCCAGTACTTC. Its translation: CASSPPAAGETQYF. The chain uses TRBV18 and TRBJ2-5; a weak D match, TRBD1 (5 bases). CDR3 length equals 14 residues. V lost 0 bases and J lost 5, with 10 bases in between. Per germline, CDR1 KGHSH and CDR2 LQKENI. The full variable domain, completed using reference TRBV18 and TRBJ2-5, is NAGVMQNPRHLVRRRGQEARLRCSPMKGHSHVYWYRQLPEEGLKFMVYLQKENIIDESGMPKERFSAEFPKEGPSILRIQQVVRGDSAAYFCASSPPAAGETQYFGPGTRLLVL.

V and J are TRBV7-2 and TRBJ2-1, with TRBD1 matching over 9 bases. There are 14 residues in the CDR3. Germline trimming cut 8 bases from V and 3 bases from J; bases unmatched to any gene: 5. Germline V CDR1 and CDR2: SGHTA, FQGNSA. CDR3 loop: CASRGTGFYNEQFF. In nucleotides, the CDR3 is TGTGCCAGCCGCGGGACAGGGTTCTACAATGAGCAGTTCTTC.

The rearrangement joins TRBV6-5 to TRBJ1-1, with 7 bases that match TRBD1. Germline V lookup: CDR1 MNHEY, CDR2 SVGAGI. V shed 5 bases and J 1 base; nucleotides not matched to a gene: 7. There are 15 residues in the CDR3. The CDR3 DNA follows: TGTGCCAGCAGTACCTTGGACAGGAAGAACACTGAAGCTTTCTTT. It is translated as CASSTLDRKNTEAFF.

This chain joins TRBV29-1 and TRBJ2-7; 7 bases align to TRBD1. This CDR3 spans 11 amino acids. V shed 7 bases and J 7 bases; nucleotides not matched to a gene: 7. Germline CDR1 SQVTM, CDR2 ANQGSEA. DNA of the CDR3: TGCAGCGCCAGGTCGGGACAGGAGCAGTACTTC. It codes for CSARSGQEQYF.

This chain connects TRBV29-1 to TRBJ2-3, with 15 bases lining up with TRBD2. The ends lost 6 bases at V and 4 bases at J; junction bases unmatched: 8. The CDR3 length is 16 residues. Germline V gives CDR1 SQVTM, CDR2 ANQGSEA. CDR3 DNA: TGCAGCGTCGCCCCTCGGACTAGCGGGAGGGCAGATACGCAGTATTTT. This sequence encodes CSVAPRTSGRADTQYF.

The chain joins TRBV4-2 to TRBJ1-4; 10 bases map to TRBD1. Trimming at V came to 4 bases and at J to 5 bases, leaving 4 bases not matched to a gene. The CDR3 totals 15 residues. CDR1 LGHNA and CDR2 YNFKEQ come from the germline V gene. This CDR3 reads CASSPQGQGNEKLFF. The CDR3 bases are TGTGCCAGCAGCCCCCAGGGACAGGGGAATGAAAAACTGTTTTTT.

V usage is TRBV29-1 and J usage is TRBJ1-2; 8 bases are a match to TRBD1. Trimming at V came to 7 bases and at J to 3 bases, leaving 4 bases not matched to a gene. The CDR3 has 12 residues. CDR1 is SQVTM, CDR2 ANQGSEA, per germline. The CDR3 coding sequence is TGCAGCGCCAGACAGGGGCACTATGGCTACACCTTC. It translates to CSARQGHYGYTF.